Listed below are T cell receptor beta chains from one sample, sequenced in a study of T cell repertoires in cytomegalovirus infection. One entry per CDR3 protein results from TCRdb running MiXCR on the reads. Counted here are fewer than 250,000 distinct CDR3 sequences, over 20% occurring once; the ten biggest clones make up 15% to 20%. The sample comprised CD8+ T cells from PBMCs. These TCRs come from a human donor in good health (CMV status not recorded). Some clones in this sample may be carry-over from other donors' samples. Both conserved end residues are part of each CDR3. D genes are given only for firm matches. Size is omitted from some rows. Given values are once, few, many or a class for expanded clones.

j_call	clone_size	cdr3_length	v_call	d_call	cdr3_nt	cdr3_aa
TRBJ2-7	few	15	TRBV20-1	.	TGCAGTGCTAGAGGAATCGGACAGCCCTCCTACGAGCAGTACTTC	CSARGIGQPSYEQYF
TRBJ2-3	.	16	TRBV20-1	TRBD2	TGCAGTGCTTGGTTTGATGATAGCGGGGGTTGGGATACGCAGTATTTT	CSAWFDDSGGWDTQYF
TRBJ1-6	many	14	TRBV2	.	TGTGCCAGCAGTGACGGGAACTATAATTCACCCCTCCACTTT	CASSDGNYNSPLHF
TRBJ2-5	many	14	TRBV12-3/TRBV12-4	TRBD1	TGTGCCAGCAGTCAAATCGACAGGGAAGAGACCCAGTACTTC	CASSQIDREETQYF
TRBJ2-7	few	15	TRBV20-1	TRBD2	TGCAGTGCTAGAGCCACGCCGGCTAGCGGGTACGAGCAGTACTTC	CSARATPASGYEQYF
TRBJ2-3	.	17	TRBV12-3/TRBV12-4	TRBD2	TGTGCCAGCAGTTTATACCTAAGCGGGGGGGACACAGATACGCAGTATTTT	CASSLYLSGGDTDTQYF
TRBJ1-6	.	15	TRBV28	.	TGTGCCAGCAGTTCGTTCGACGGTTTCTATTCACCCCTCCACTTT	CASSSFDGFYSPLHF
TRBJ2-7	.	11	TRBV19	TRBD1	TGTGCCAGTAGGACAGGGGGGGAGCAGTACTTC	CASRTGGEQYF
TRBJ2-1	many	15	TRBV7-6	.	TGTGCCAGCAGCTTAGCATCCCCGCCAGGCAATGAGCAGTTCTTC	CASSLASPPGNEQFF
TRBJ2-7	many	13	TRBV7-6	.	TGTGCCAGCAGCCTAGCTGACCTCTACGAGCAGTACTTC	CASSLADLYEQYF
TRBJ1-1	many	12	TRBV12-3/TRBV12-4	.	TGTGCCAGCAATATACCGGGATCGGGGGCTTTCTTT	CASNIPGSGAFF
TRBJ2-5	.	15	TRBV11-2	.	TGTGCCAGCAGCCCAGGGGACCGGGGGCGGGAGACCCAGTACTTC	CASSPGDRGRETQYF
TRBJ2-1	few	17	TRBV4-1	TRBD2	TGCGCCAGCAGCCAAGACCCGGGAGCGGGGGGGGTCTATGAGCAGTTCTTC	CASSQDPGAGGVYEQFF
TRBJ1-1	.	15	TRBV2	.	TGTGCCAGCAGTGAACCGGGGACCCTGAACACTGAAGCTTTCTTT	CASSEPGTLNTEAFF
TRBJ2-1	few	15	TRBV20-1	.	TGCAGTGCTAGAGATCAAATGGTAGGGGGGAATGAGCAGTTCTTC	CSARDQMVGGNEQFF
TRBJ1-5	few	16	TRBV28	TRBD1	TGTGCCAGCAGTTTGACAGGGAGTCTTAAAGAGCAGCCCCAGCATTTT	CASSLTGSLKEQPQHF
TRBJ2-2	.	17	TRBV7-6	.	TGTGCCAGCAGCCCCCCCCCCGCGGGGGCGCACACCGGGGAGCTGTTTTTT	CASSPPPAGAHTGELFF
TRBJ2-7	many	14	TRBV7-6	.	TGTGCCAGCAGCCCGAGAAGAGGGGGATACGAGCAGTACTTC	CASSPRRGGYEQYF
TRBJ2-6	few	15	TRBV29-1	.	TGCAGCGTTGAAGATGACCGGGCTGGGGCCAACGTCCTGACTTTC	CSVEDDRAGANVLTF
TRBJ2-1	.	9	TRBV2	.	TGTGCCAGCAGAGACGAACAGTTCTTC	CASRDEQFF
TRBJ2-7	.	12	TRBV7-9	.	TGTGCCAGCAGCTTAGCGCGTACTGAGCAGTACTTC	CASSLARTEQYF
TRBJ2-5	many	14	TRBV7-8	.	TGTGCCAGCCGACTTCGCGGAGAAGAAGAGACCCAGTACTTC	CASRLRGEEETQYF
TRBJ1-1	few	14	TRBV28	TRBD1	TGTGCCAGCAGTTTACAGGGGGCATTTGATGAAGCTTTCTTT	CASSLQGAFDEAFF
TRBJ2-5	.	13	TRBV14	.	TGTGCCAGCAGCCGGTCAGGTCAAGAGACCCAGTACTTC	CASSRSGQETQYF
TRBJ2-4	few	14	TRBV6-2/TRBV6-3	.	TGTGCCAGCTCGCAGGCAGCGAGGTCTGACATTCAGTACTTC	CASSQAARSDIQYF
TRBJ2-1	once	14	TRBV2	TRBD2	TGTGCCAGCACCCGACTAGCGGGGGACAATGAGCAGTTCTTC	CASTRLAGDNEQFF
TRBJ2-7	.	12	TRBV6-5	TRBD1	TGTGCCAGCACAGGGACAGGGGACGAGCAGTACTTC	CASTGTGDEQYF
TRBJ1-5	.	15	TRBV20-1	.	TGCAGTGCTAGACCACCGCGGACAATCAATCAGCCCCAGCATTTT	CSARPPRTINQPQHF
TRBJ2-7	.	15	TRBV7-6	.	TGTGCCAGCGGTAGCGTCAGACGTGGGCCCTACGAGCAGTACTTC	CASGSVRRGPYEQYF
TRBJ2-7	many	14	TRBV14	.	TGTGCCAGCAGCCAAGTCTTCCCCTCCCTCGAGCAGTACTTC	CASSQVFPSLEQYF
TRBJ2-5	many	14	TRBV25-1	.	TGTGCCAGCAGTGGCCCCGAGTCCGTGAAGACCCAGTACTTC	CASSGPESVKTQYF
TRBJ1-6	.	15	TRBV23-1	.	TGCGCCAGCAGCCCTGGACACCATTGGAATTCACCCCTCCACTTT	CASSPGHHWNSPLHF
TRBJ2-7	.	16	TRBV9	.	TGTGCCAGCAGCGCGACAGGGCGTGGAGGGGTGGACGAGCAGTACTTC	CASSATGRGGVDEQYF
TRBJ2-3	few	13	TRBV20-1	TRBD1	TGCAGTGCCGGGACAGGGGATTCAGATACGCAGTATTTT	CSAGTGDSDTQYF
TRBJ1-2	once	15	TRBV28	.	TGTGCCAGCAGTCCTCTTTTGGACCCTCACTATGGCTACACCTTC	CASSPLLDPHYGYTF
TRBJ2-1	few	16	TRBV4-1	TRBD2	TGCGCCAGCAGCCAAGATTTCGGGGGGATCGGGGCTGAGCAGTTCTTC	CASSQDFGGIGAEQFF
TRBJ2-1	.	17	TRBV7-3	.	TGTGCCAGCAGCTTAAGTGCAGGGGTGGGGGTTTACAATGAGCAGTTCTTC	CASSLSAGVGVYNEQFF
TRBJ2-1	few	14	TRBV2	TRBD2	TGTGCCAGCAGTCTTTTCGGGGGGGCCGATGAGCAGTTCTTC	CASSLFGGADEQFF
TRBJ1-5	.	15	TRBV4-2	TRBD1	TGTGCCAGCAGCCTTGGACAGGTTACCAATCAGCCCCAGCATTTT	CASSLGQVTNQPQHF
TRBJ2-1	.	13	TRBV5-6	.	TGTGCCAGCAGCCCGAATAACGGCCGTGAGCAGTTCTTC	CASSPNNGREQFF
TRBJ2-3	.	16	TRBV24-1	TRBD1	TGTGCCACCAGTGGTTCCTGGGACAGGGACACAGATACGCAGTATTTT	CATSGSWDRDTDTQYF
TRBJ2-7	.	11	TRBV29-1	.	TGCAGCGTCTACGCGAAGGGAGAGCAGTACTTC	CSVYAKGEQYF
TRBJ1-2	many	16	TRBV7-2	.	TGTGCCAGCAGCTTAGGGCCCGGGCCTGGGGGCTATGGCTACACCTTC	CASSLGPGPGGYGYTF
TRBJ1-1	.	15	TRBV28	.	TGTGCCAGCAGTCCCTGGATGGGGCTGAACACTGAAGCTTTCTTT	CASSPWMGLNTEAFF
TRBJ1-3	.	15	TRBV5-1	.	TGCGCCAGCAGCATCAACAGGGTCCCTGGAAACACCATATATTTT	CASSINRVPGNTIYF
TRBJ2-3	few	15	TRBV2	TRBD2	TGTGCCACCCTACTAGCGGGGGTTTTCACAGATACGCAGTATTTT	CATLLAGVFTDTQYF
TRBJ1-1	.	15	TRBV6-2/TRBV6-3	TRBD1	TGTGCCAGCAGTTACGATGACAGGGAGAACACTGAAGCTTTCTTT	CASSYDDRENTEAFF
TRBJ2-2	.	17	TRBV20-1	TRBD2	TGCAGTGCCCCCGGGACTAGTCCTACAACGAACACCGGGGAGCTGTTTTTT	CSAPGTSPTTNTGELFF
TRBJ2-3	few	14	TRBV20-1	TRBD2	TGCAGTGCTTCTCTAGCGGGGACCACAGATACGCAGTATTTT	CSASLAGTTDTQYF
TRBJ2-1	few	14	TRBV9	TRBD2	TGTGCCAGCAGCGCCCCGGGACTAGCGGGGGAGCAGTTCTTC	CASSAPGLAGEQFF
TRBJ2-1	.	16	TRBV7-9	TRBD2	TGTGCCAGCAGCCCTCGGACTAGCGGGGGCCCGGGTGAGCAGTTCTTC	CASSPRTSGGPGEQFF
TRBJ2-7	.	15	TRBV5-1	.	TGCGCCAGCAGCTTGGCCGTAGGGGAATTCGGCGAGCAGTACTTC	CASSLAVGEFGEQYF
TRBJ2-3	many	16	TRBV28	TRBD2	TGTGCCAGCAGTCCCGGGACTAGCGGGTACACAGATACGCAGTATTTT	CASSPGTSGYTDTQYF
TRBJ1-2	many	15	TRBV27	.	TGTGCCAGCAGTCCCCTCCAGAGGGGGGAAAGGGGCTACACCTTC	CASSPLQRGERGYTF
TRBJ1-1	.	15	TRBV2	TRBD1	TGTGCCAGCAGACCTTGGACAGGTGGGAACACTGAAGCTTTCTTT	CASRPWTGGNTEAFF